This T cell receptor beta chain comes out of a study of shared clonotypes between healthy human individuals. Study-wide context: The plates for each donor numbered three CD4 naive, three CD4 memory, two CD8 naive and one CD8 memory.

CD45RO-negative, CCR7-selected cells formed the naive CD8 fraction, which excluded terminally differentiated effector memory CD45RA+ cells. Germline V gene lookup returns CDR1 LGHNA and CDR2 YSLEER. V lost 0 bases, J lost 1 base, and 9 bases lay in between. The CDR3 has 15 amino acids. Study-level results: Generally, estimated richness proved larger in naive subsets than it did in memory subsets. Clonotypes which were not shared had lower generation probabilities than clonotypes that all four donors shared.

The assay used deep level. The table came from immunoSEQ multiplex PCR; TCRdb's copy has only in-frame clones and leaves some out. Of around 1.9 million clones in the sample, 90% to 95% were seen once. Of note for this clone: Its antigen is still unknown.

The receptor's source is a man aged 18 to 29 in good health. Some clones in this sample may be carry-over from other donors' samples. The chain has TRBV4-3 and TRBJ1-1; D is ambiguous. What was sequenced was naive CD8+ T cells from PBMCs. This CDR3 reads CASSQESPGNTEAFF. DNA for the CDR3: TGCGCCAGCAGCCAAGAGTCCCCTGGGAACACTGAAGCTTTCTTT.